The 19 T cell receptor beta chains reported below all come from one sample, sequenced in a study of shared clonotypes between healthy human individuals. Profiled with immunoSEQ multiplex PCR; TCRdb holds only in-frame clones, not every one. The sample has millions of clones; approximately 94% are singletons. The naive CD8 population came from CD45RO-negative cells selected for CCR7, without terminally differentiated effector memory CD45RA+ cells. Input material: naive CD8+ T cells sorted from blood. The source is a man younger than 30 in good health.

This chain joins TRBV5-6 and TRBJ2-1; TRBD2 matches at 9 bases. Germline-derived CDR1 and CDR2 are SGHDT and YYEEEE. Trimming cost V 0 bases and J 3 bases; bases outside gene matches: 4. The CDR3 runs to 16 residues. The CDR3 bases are TGTGCCAGCAGCTTGGAATGGACTAGCGACTACAATGAGCAGTTCTTC. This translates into CASSLEWTSDYNEQFF.

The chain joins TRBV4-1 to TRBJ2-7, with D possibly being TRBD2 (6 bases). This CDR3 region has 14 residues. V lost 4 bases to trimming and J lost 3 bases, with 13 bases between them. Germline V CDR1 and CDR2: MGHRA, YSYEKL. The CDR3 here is CASSPGGGHYEQYF. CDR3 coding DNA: TGCGCCAGCAGCCCAGGAGGAGGGCACTACGAGCAGTACTTC.

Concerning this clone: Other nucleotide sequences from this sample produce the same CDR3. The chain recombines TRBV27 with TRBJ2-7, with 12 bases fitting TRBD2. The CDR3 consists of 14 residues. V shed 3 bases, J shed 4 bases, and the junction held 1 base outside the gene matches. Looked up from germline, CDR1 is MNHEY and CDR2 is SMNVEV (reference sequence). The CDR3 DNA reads TGTGCCAGCAGTTTCGGACTAGCGGGATACGAGCAGTACTTC. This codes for CASSFGLAGYEQYF.

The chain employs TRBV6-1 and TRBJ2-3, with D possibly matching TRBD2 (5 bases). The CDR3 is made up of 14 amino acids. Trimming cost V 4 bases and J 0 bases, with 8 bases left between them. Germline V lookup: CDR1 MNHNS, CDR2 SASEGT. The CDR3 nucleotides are TGTGCCAGCAGTGGGACGGGAAGCACAGATACGCAGTATTTT. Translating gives CASSGTGSTDTQYF.

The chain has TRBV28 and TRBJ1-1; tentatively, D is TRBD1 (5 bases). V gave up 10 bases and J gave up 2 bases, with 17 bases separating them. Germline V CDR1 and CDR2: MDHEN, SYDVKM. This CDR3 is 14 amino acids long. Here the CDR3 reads CATLTGGENTEAFF. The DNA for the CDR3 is TGTGCCACCCTCACGGGGGGGGAAAACACTGAAGCTTTCTTT.

The CDR3 DNA reads TGTGCCAGCTCACCCCCAACGTCCACGGGGACTGAAGCTTTCTTT. Translating it yields CASSPPTSTGTEAFF. J is TRBJ1-1 and V is TRBV18, with unresolved D. The CDR3 is made up of 15 amino acids. The germline CDR1 and CDR2 sequences are KGHSH and LQKENI. Between the trimmed V and J ends, which lost 3 bases and 5 bases, there was a span of 16 bases.

The CDR3 loop is CASSVAPASGGPGAKNIQYF. CDR3 bases: TGTGCCAGCAGCGTAGCACCCGCTAGCGGGGGACCCGGAGCCAAAAACATTCAGTACTTC. This chain links TRBV9 with TRBJ2-4, with TRBD2 matching 10 bases. Trimming at V came to 0 bases and at J to 0 bases, leaving 12 bases not matched to a gene. This CDR3 region has 20 residues. CDR1 and CDR2 (germline): SGDLS, YYNGEE.

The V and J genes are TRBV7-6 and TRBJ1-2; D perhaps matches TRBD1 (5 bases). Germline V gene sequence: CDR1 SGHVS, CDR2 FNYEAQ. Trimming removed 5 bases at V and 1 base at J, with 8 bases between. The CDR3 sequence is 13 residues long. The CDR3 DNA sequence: TGTGCCAGCAGCCAACAGGATAACTATGGCTACACCTTC. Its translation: CASSQQDNYGYTF.

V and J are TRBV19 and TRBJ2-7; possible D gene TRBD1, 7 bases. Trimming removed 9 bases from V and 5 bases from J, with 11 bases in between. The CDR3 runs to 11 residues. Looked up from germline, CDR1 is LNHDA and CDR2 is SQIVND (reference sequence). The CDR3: CASGGGHEQYF. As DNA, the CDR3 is TGTGCCAGCGGAGGGGGCCACGAGCAGTACTTC.

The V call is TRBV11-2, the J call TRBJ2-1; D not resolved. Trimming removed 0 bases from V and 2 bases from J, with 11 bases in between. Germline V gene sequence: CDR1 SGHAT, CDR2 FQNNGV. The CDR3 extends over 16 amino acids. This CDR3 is CASSLDSVDPYNEQFF. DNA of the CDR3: TGTGCCAGCAGCTTAGATTCGGTTGACCCCTACAATGAGCAGTTCTTC.

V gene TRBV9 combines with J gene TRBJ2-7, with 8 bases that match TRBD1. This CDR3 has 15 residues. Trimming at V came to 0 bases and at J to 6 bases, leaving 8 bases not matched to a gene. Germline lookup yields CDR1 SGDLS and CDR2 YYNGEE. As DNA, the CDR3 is TGTGCCAGCAGCGTAGAGACAGGGGATATCGGCGAGCAGTACTTC. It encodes CASSVETGDIGEQYF.

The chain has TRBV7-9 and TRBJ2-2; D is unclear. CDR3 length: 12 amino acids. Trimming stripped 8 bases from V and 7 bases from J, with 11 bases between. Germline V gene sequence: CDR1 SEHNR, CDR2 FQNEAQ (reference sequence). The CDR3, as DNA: TGTGCCAGCGCCTTGGGGATCGGGGAGCTGTTTTTT. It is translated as CASALGIGELFF. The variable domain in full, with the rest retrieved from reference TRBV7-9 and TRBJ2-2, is DTGVSQNPRHKITKRGQNVTFRCDPISEHNRLYWYRQTLGQGPEFLTYFQNEAQLEKSRLLSDRFSAERPKGSFSTLEIQRTEQGDSAMYLCASALGIGELFFGEGSRLTVL.

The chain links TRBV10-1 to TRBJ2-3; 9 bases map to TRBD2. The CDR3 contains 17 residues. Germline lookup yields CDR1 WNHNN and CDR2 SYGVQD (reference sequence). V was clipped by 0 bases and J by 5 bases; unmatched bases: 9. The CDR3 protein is CASSESSGGPVGDTQYF. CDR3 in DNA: TGCGCCAGCAGTGAGTCAAGCGGGGGGCCAGTGGGAGATACGCAGTATTTT.

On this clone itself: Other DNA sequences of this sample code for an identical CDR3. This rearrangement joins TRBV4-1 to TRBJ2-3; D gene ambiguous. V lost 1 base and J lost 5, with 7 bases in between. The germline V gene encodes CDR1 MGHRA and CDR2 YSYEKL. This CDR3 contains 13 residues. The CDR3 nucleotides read TGCGCCAGCAGCCAAGTAGGTGAAGATACGCAGTATTTT. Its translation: CASSQVGEDTQYF.

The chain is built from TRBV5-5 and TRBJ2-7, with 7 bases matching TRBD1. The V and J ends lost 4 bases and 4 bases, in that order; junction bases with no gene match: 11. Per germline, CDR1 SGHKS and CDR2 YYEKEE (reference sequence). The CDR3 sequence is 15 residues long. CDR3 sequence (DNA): TGTGCCAGCAGCCCCGGCAAGGGGGCCCAGTACGAGCAGTACTTC. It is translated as CASSPGKGAQYEQYF.

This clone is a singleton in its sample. The CDR3 coding sequence is TGTGCCTGGAGTGACCCCACCGGACAGGCAACCTACGAGCAGTACTTC. This translates into CAWSDPTGQATYEQYF. The chain joins TRBV30 to TRBJ2-7; 7 bases align to TRBD1. Germline V gene lookup returns CDR1 GTSNPN and CDR2 SVGIG (reference sequence). V shed 1 base, J shed 2 bases, and the junction held 11 bases outside the gene matches. The CDR3 covers 16 residues.

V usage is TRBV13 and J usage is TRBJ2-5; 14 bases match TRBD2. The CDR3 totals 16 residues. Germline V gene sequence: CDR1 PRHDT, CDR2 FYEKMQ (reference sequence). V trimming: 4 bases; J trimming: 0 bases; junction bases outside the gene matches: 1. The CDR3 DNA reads TGTGCCAGCAGCTCGACTAGCGGGAGGGACCAAGAGACCCAGTACTTC. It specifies CASSSTSGRDQETQYF.

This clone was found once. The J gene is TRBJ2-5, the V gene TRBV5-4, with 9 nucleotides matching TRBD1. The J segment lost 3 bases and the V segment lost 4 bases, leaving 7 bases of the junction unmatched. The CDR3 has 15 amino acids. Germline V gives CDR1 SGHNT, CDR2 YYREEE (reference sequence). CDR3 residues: CASSRQGGFEETQYF. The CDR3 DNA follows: TGTGCCAGCAGCCGACAGGGGGGATTCGAAGAGACCCAGTACTTC.

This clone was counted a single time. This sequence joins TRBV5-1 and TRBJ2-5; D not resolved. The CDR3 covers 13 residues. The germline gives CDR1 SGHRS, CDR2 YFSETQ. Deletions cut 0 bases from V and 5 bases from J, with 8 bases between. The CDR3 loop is CASSLESLETQYF. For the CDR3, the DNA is TGCGCCAGCAGCTTGGAATCCTTGGAGACCCAGTACTTC.